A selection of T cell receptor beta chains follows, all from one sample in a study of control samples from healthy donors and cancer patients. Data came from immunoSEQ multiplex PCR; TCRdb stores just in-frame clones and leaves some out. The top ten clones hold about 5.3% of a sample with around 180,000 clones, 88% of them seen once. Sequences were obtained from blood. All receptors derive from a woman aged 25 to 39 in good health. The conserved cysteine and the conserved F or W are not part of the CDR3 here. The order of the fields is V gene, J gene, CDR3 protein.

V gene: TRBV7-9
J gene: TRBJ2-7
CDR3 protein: ASSSGASYEQY

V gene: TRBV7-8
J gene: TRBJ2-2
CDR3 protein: ASSLVGGSNTGELF

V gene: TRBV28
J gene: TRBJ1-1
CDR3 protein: ASSLPGLNTEAF

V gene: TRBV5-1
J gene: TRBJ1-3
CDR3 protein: ASSLGPTDSGNTIY

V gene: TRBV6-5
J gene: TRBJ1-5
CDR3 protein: ASSSGRGSNQPQH

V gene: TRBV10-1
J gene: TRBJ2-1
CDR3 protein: ASYPIHRVGNEQF

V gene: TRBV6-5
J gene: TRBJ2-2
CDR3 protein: ASAGDTGELF

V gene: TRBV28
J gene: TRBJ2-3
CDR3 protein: ASSLGTGHTDTQY

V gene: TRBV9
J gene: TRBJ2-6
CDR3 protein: ASSVSGTGVPGANVLT

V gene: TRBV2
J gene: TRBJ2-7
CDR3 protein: ASSYDRGLEQY

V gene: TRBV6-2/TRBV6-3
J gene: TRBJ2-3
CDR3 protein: ASSDGAGTDTQY

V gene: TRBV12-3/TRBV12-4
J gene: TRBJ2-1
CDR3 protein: ASSFGQEQF

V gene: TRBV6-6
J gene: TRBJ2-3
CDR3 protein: ASSPSGLVSTDTQY

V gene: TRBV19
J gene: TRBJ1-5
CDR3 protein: ASSMTGENQPQH

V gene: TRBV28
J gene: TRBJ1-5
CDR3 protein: ASRRLFSYSNQPQH

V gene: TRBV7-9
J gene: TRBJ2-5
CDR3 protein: ASSLGPLAGGTQY

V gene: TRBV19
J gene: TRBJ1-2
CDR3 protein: ASSIGTAIYGYT

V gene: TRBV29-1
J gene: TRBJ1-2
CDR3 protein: SAGQGATNYGYT

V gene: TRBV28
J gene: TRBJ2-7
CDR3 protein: ASSVISGRNNYEQY

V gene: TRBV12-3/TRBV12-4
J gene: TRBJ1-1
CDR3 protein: ASIDRDRGSF

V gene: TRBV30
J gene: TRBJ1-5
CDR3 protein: AWTGDNQPQH

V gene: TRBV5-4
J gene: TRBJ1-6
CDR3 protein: ASSSSTGGWGNSPLH

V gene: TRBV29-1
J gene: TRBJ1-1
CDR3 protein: SVVGANTEAF

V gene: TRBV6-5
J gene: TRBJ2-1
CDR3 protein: ASSYSWTGFNEQF

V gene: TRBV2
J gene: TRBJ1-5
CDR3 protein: ASRGLGQGNQPQH

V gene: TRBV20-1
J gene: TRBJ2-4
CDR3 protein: SASPVDSSKNIQY

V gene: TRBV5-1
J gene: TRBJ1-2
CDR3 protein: ASSSSTGGYGYT

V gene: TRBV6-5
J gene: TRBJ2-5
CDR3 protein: ASIKHRNEETQY

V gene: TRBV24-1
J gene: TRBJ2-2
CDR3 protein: ATSDFLAGTQRGELF

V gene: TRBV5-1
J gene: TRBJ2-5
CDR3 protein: ASSLESGGETQY

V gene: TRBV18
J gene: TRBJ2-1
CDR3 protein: ASSPPSGTDKNEQF

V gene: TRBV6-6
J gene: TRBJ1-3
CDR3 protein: ATGQGARGNTIY

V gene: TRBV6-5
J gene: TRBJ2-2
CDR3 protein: ASRATGELF

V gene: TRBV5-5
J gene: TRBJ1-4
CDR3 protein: ASSPPFGTGDEKLF

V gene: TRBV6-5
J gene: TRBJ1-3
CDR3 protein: ASCRGSSGNTIY

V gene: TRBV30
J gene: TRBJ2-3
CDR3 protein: AWSVLAGYTDTQY

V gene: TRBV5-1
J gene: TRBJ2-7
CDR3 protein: ASSFRGGVYEQY

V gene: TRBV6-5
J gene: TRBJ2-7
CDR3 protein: ASSIRQGREREQY

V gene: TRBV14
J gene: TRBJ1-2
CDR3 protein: ASSQGDSYGYT

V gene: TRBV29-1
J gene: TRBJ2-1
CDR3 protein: SVDHRENEQF

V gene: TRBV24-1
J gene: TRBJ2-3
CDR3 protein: ATSEASGGRTDTQY

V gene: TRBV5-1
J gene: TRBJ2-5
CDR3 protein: ASWTSGGAGQETQY

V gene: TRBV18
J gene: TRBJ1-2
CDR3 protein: ASSYNPRDRHHT

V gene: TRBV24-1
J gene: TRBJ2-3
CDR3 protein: ATSALGAGTDTQY

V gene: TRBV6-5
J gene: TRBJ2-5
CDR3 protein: ASSRQGTQY

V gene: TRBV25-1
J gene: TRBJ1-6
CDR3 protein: ASRISALGGSPLH

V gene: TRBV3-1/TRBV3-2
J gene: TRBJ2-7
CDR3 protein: ASSQVRQGARKSPYEQY

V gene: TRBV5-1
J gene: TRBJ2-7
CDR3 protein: ASSTTGGAPEQY

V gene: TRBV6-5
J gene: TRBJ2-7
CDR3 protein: ASRRTGSAEQY

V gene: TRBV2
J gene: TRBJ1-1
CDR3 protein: ASRNRGGLTEAF

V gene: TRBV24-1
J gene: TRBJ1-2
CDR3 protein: ATSALGAGGYGYT

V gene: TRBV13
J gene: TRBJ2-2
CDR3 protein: ASSLGQLGTAYTGELF

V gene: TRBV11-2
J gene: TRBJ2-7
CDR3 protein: ASTPRSPEQY

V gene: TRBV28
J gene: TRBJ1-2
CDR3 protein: ASSREFYGYT

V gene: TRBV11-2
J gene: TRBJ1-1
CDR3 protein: ASSLDVLGIRAF